The rows below give T cell receptor beta chains drawn from one sample of a study of shared clonotypes between healthy human individuals. Repertoires were generated with immunoSEQ multiplex PCR, while TCRdb's copy carries only in-frame clones and drops some. The sample has over a million clones; around 78% are singletons. The sequenced sample was memory CD4+ T cells from PBMCs. The receptor set was obtained from a man aged 18 to 30 in good health. Some clones in this sample may be carry-over from other donors' samples. CDR3s include the opening cysteine and the closing phenylalanine or tryptophan. A D gene is named only where the DNA matches it firmly. Where a row states a size, it is once, few, many or the class of an expanded clone; other rows omit it.

v_gene: TRBV14
len: 17
j_gene: TRBJ2-5
d_gene: .
abundance: few
CDR3aa: CASSQDSGLWAQETQYF
CDR3nt: TGTGCCAGCAGCCAAGATTCAGGACTTTGGGCCCAAGAGACCCAGTACTTC

v_gene: TRBV5-1
len: 15
j_gene: TRBJ2-5
d_gene: .
abundance: once
CDR3aa: CASSPQQPTRETQYF
CDR3nt: TGCGCCAGCAGCCCGCAACAGCCTACCCGAGAGACCCAGTACTTC

v_gene: TRBV4-2
len: 21
j_gene: TRBJ2-2
d_gene: TRBD2
abundance: .
CDR3aa: CASSQEGLILAGVGAPGELFF
CDR3nt: TGTGCCAGCAGCCAAGAAGGGCTCATACTAGCGGGAGTAGGGGCCCCCGGGGAGCTGTTTTTT

v_gene: TRBV7-6
len: 16
j_gene: TRBJ2-2
d_gene: .
abundance: .
CDR3aa: CASSKNRGTNTGELFF
CDR3nt: TGTGCCAGCAGTAAAAACCGGGGGACGAACACCGGGGAGCTGTTTTTT

v_gene: TRBV11-2
len: 14
j_gene: TRBJ1-2
d_gene: .
abundance: .
CDR3aa: CASSLSKGGRGYTF
CDR3nt: TGTGCCAGCAGCTTATCTAAGGGTGGCCGCGGCTACACCTTC

v_gene: TRBV14
len: 14
j_gene: TRBJ2-1
d_gene: TRBD1
abundance: once
CDR3aa: CASSQNLQGTEQFF
CDR3nt: TGTGCCAGCAGCCAAAACTTACAGGGGACTGAGCAGTTCTTC

v_gene: TRBV5-4
len: 15
j_gene: TRBJ1-2
d_gene: TRBD1
abundance: few
CDR3aa: CASSPYVGRGDGYTF
CDR3nt: TGTGCCAGCAGCCCATACGTGGGCAGGGGGGATGGCTACACCTTC

v_gene: TRBV15
len: 15
j_gene: TRBJ1-3
d_gene: TRBD1
abundance: .
CDR3aa: CATSPDRASGNTIYF
CDR3nt: TGTGCCACCAGCCCCGACAGGGCCTCTGGAAACACCATATATTTT

v_gene: TRBV9
len: 14
j_gene: TRBJ1-1
d_gene: .
abundance: .
CDR3aa: CASSVDPAGIEAFF
CDR3nt: TGTGCCAGCAGCGTAGACCCTGCGGGGATTGAAGCTTTCTTT

v_gene: TRBV30
len: 12
j_gene: TRBJ2-7
d_gene: TRBD1
abundance: .
CDR3aa: CALGQGGYEQYF
CDR3nt: TGTGCCTTGGGACAGGGTGGGTACGAGCAGTACTTC

v_gene: TRBV4-2
len: 17
j_gene: TRBJ2-7
d_gene: TRBD2
abundance: many
CDR3aa: CASSQDGQRGTSYEQYF
CDR3nt: TGTGCCAGCAGCCAAGACGGCCAGCGGGGGACCTCCTACGAGCAGTACTTC

v_gene: TRBV13
len: 13
j_gene: TRBJ1-2
d_gene: .
abundance: few
CDR3aa: CASSLGGRSGYTF
CDR3nt: TGTGCCAGCAGCTTAGGGGGGCGTTCTGGCTACACCTTC

v_gene: TRBV7-3
len: 13
j_gene: TRBJ1-2
d_gene: .
abundance: .
CDR3aa: CASSLGHSRGYTF
CDR3nt: TGTGCCAGCAGCTTAGGGCACTCAAGGGGCTACACCTTC

v_gene: TRBV2
len: 14
j_gene: TRBJ1-2
d_gene: .
abundance: .
CDR3aa: CASTGLQGEYGYTF
CDR3nt: TGTGCCAGCACAGGGTTACAGGGTGAATATGGCTACACCTTC

v_gene: TRBV7-8
len: 15
j_gene: TRBJ1-2
d_gene: .
abundance: .
CDR3aa: CASSLVLGGYYGYTF
CDR3nt: TGTGCCAGCAGCTTAGTTCTTGGGGGTTACTATGGCTACACCTTC

v_gene: TRBV12-5
len: 13
j_gene: TRBJ2-1
d_gene: .
abundance: once
CDR3aa: CASAKDRYNEQFF
CDR3nt: TGTGCTAGTGCCAAGGACCGATACAATGAGCAGTTCTTC

v_gene: TRBV28
len: 17
j_gene: TRBJ2-5
d_gene: .
abundance: .
CDR3aa: CASSLFGGIPNEETQYF
CDR3nt: TGTGCCAGCAGTTTATTTGGGGGGATCCCCAACGAAGAGACCCAGTACTTC

v_gene: TRBV5-1
len: 15
j_gene: TRBJ1-4
d_gene: TRBD1
abundance: few
CDR3aa: CASSLDGTGVEKLFF
CDR3nt: TGCGCCAGCAGCTTGGACGGGACAGGGGTTGAAAAACTGTTTTTT

v_gene: TRBV7-9
len: 15
j_gene: TRBJ2-1
d_gene: .
abundance: .
CDR3aa: CASSQVGSSYNEQFF
CDR3nt: TGTGCCAGCAGTCAAGTCGGGAGCTCCTACAATGAGCAGTTCTTC

v_gene: TRBV19
len: 15
j_gene: TRBJ1-5
d_gene: .
abundance: .
CDR3aa: CASTPVPTPNQPQHF
CDR3nt: TGTGCCAGTACACCCGTCCCAACCCCAAATCAGCCCCAGCATTTT

v_gene: TRBV20-1
len: 11
j_gene: TRBJ2-5
d_gene: .
abundance: .
CDR3aa: CSARGTSEQYF
CDR3nt: TGCAGTGCTAGGGGAACTTCGGAGCAGTACTTC

v_gene: TRBV7-3
len: 15
j_gene: TRBJ2-1
d_gene: TRBD2
abundance: .
CDR3aa: CASSLGLAGHNEQFF
CDR3nt: TGTGCCAGCAGCTTGGGACTAGCGGGTCACAATGAGCAGTTCTTC

v_gene: TRBV10-3
len: 14
j_gene: TRBJ2-6
d_gene: TRBD2
abundance: .
CDR3aa: CASGLAGDANVLTF
CDR3nt: TGTGCCAGCGGACTAGCGGGAGATGCCAACGTCCTGACTTTC

v_gene: TRBV9
len: 18
j_gene: TRBJ1-1
d_gene: .
abundance: .
CDR3aa: CASSAETASGAMNTEAFF
CDR3nt: TGTGCCAGCAGCGCAGAGACGGCTTCCGGGGCGATGAACACTGAAGCTTTCTTT

v_gene: TRBV29-1
len: 13
j_gene: TRBJ1-5
d_gene: TRBD1
abundance: .
CDR3aa: CSVGDRVDQPQHF
CDR3nt: TGCAGCGTTGGGGACAGGGTTGATCAGCCCCAGCATTTT

v_gene: TRBV2
len: 15
j_gene: TRBJ1-3
d_gene: .
abundance: .
CDR3aa: CASSRGYSSGNTIYF
CDR3nt: TGTGCCAGCAGTCGGGGGTATAGCTCTGGAAACACCATATATTTT

v_gene: TRBV7-3
len: 15
j_gene: TRBJ2-7
d_gene: TRBD2
abundance: .
CDR3aa: CASSLGTSPGNEQYF
CDR3nt: TGTGCCAGCAGTTTAGGGACTAGCCCCGGGAACGAGCAGTACTTC

v_gene: TRBV28
len: 15
j_gene: TRBJ1-3
d_gene: .
abundance: once
CDR3aa: CASSFFGASGNTIYF
CDR3nt: TGTGCCAGCAGTTTCTTTGGGGCCTCTGGAAACACCATATATTTT

v_gene: TRBV5-1
len: 16
j_gene: TRBJ2-6
d_gene: .
abundance: .
CDR3aa: CASGTTPSGGANVLTF
CDR3nt: TGCGCCAGCGGGACAACCCCCTCTGGAGGGGCCAACGTCCTGACTTTC

v_gene: TRBV5-1
len: 15
j_gene: TRBJ2-3
d_gene: TRBD2
abundance: .
CDR3aa: CASRASGSSTDTQYF
CDR3nt: TGCGCCAGCCGGGCTAGCGGAAGTAGCACAGATACGCAGTATTTT

v_gene: TRBV19
len: 15
j_gene: TRBJ2-1
d_gene: .
abundance: .
CDR3aa: CASSQQGLGNNEQFF
CDR3nt: TGTGCCAGTAGCCAACAGGGACTGGGTAACAATGAGCAGTTCTTC

v_gene: TRBV28
len: 13
j_gene: TRBJ2-7
d_gene: TRBD1
abundance: .
CDR3aa: CASSRQGFYEQYF
CDR3nt: TGTGCCAGCAGCAGACAGGGGTTCTACGAGCAGTACTTC

v_gene: TRBV6-5
len: 14
j_gene: TRBJ1-4
d_gene: .
abundance: .
CDR3aa: CASRGQGLNGKLFF
CDR3nt: TGTGCCAGCAGGGGACAAGGGCTCAACGGAAAACTGTTTTTT

v_gene: TRBV9
len: 14
j_gene: TRBJ2-1
d_gene: .
abundance: .
CDR3aa: CASSVEGWGNEQFF
CDR3nt: TGTGCCAGCAGCGTAGAGGGTTGGGGCAATGAGCAGTTCTTC

v_gene: TRBV28
len: 15
j_gene: TRBJ2-7
d_gene: TRBD1
abundance: .
CDR3aa: CASESSGTGPYEQYF
CDR3nt: TGTGCCAGCGAATCCTCCGGGACAGGGCCATACGAGCAGTACTTC

v_gene: TRBV7-9
len: 14
j_gene: TRBJ2-1
d_gene: TRBD2
abundance: .
CDR3aa: CASSPRTSGNEQFF
CDR3nt: TGTGCCAGCAGTCCCCGGACTAGCGGGAATGAGCAGTTCTTC

v_gene: TRBV5-3
len: 16
j_gene: TRBJ2-7
d_gene: .
abundance: .
CDR3aa: CARSISRWQDGNEQYF
CDR3nt: TGTGCCAGAAGCATTAGCAGGTGGCAGGACGGAAACGAGCAGTACTTC

v_gene: TRBV2
len: 15
j_gene: TRBJ2-3
d_gene: TRBD2
abundance: few
CDR3aa: CASRPGLAGADTQYF
CDR3nt: TGTGCCAGCAGGCCGGGACTAGCGGGAGCGGATACGCAGTATTTT

v_gene: TRBV5-5
len: 15
j_gene: TRBJ1-2
d_gene: .
abundance: .
CDR3aa: CASSKRQLANYGYTF
CDR3nt: TGTGCCAGCAGCAAAAGACAGTTAGCTAACTATGGCTACACCTTC

v_gene: TRBV11-2
len: 15
j_gene: TRBJ2-3
d_gene: .
abundance: many
CDR3aa: CASSILSGLTDTQYF
CDR3nt: TGTGCCAGCAGCATACTTAGCGGACTCACAGATACGCAGTATTTT

v_gene: TRBV18
len: 13
j_gene: TRBJ2-7
d_gene: .
abundance: .
CDR3aa: CASSPLWGDEQYF
CDR3nt: TGTGCCAGCTCACCACTCTGGGGCGACGAGCAGTACTTC

v_gene: TRBV28
len: 13
j_gene: TRBJ1-5
d_gene: .
abundance: .
CDR3aa: CASSFNSDQPQHF
CDR3nt: TGTGCCAGCAGTTTTAACAGTGATCAGCCCCAGCATTTT